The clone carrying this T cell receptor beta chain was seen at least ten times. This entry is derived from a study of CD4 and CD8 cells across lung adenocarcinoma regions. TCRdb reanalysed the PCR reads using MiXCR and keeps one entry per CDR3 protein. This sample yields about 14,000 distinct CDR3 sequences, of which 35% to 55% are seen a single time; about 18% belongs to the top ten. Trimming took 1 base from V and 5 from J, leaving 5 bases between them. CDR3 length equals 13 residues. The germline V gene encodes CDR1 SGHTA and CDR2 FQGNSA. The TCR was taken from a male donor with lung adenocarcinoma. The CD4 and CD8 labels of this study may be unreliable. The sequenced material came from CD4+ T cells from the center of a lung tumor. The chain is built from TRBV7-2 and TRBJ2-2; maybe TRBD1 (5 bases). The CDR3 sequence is CASSLEGTGELFF. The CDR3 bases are TGTGCCAGCAGCTTAGAGGGGACCGGGGAGCTGTTTTTT.